This TCR beta chain was recovered during a study of blood T cell repertoires in COVID-19 (dated by TCRdb to about 2020). For context, the study as a whole: Collaborator samples came from the United States, Italy and Spain and covered acute and convalescent phases of COVID-19. The repertoires were released in a freely available public database meant as a resource for research on the immune response to SARS-CoV-2. Where available, HLA class I and class II types were obtained from metadata supplied by the sample provider rather than from assay-based typing. The samples were drawn from two sources: the first 160 participants of the ongoing ImmuneRACE study, and 1,200 or so subjects contributed by 6 global collaborators. The prospective study material was composed of cDNA or gDNA derived from T cells, B-cell-depleted T cells, or PBMCs. The sample metadata nearly always contained a de-identified subject ID, COVID-19 status, age in years and sex. The dataset comprised deeply sampled blood TCRbeta repertoires from subjects exposed to, actively infected with, or recovered from COVID-19. Points the paper makes about the study in general: The amount of clinical and demographic metadata varied by source and participant and was provided uncurated.

The immunoSEQ Assay, a bias-controlled multiplex PCR, was used to amplify TCRbeta CDR3 regions from genomic DNA. From the authors' description of their analysis: The number of nucleated cells in each sample was estimated from the amplification of reference gene primers within the assay. To quantify the absolute abundance of each unique TCRbeta CDR3 rearrangement, sequence reads were collapsed and filtered. For each sample, productive Simpson clonality was calculated as the square root of Simpson's diversity index across productive rearrangements. This is the immuneACCESS table as TCRdb keeps it, with only in-frame sequences that have V and J called. A part of the clones is gone; compared with another copy, unresolved V genes explain less than half, and the rest is unexplained. That table furnishes V, J and clone size, whereas the DNA furnished D and trimming. The sample includes approximately 66,000 clones, with about 86% observed a single time. 5.5% to 7% of the sample comes from the top ten.

Whole blood was collected in K2EDTA tubes by collaborating institutions according to the institutions' own protocols. Collaborator samples were shipped for TCRbeta analysis as frozen whole blood, isolated PBMCs, or DNA extracted from either sample type. As to this clone: No cognate antigen has been identified for it. No base qualities exist here, and no much larger clone lies one base off it.

In the germline V gene, CDR1 corresponds to SGDLS and CDR2 to YYNGEE. The germline ends are 13 bases apart after V is trimmed by 0 bases and J by 1 base. Taken from cysteine to phenylalanine, the CDR3 has 16 residues. This entry keeps only the CDR3 DNA: 48 bases, framed from base 1. This TCR derives from a man aged 45 to 65 with active COVID-19. Specimen: peripheral blood. The rearrangement combines TRBV9 with TRBJ2-5; TRBD1 is perhaps the D gene, given 7 matching bases. The sequenced DNA: TGTGCCAGCAGCGTAGTCGGAGGGGGCGTCCAAGAGACCCAGTACTTC. The resulting protein is CASSVVGGGVQETQYF.